Each of the 8 T cell receptor beta chains below was sequenced from the same sample in a study of blood T cell repertoires in COVID-19 (dated by TCRdb to about 2020). Library generation was performed with the immunoSEQ multiplex PCR assay. The table was pulled from immuneACCESS by TCRdb, which kept in-frame rearrangements only. Such tables lose some clones; where checked, under half of the loss comes from unresolved V genes, and the rest has no known cause. Counted in this sample were over 150,000 clones; 65% to 85% of them appeared once. Of the sample, roughly a tenth is held by the ten largest clones. Source material: peripheral blood. These receptors came from a man between 70 and 80 years old with active or convalescent COVID-19.

CDR3 region: CASSQGQGIINEQFF. Written as DNA, the CDR3 is TGTGCCAGCAGTCAGGGACAGGGAATTATAAATGAGCAGTTCTTC. This rearrangement joins TRBV27 to TRBJ2-1; TRBD1 agrees at 9 bases. Germline V CDR1 and CDR2: MNHEY, SMNVEV (reference sequence). The ends lost 5 bases at V and 7 bases at J; junction bases unmatched: 9. CDR3 size: 15 residues.

Written as DNA, the CDR3 is TGTGCCAGCAGCTTATTCACCGGGACTCCATGGTATTTT. Translated, it gives CASSLFTGTPWYF. The chain combines TRBV5-4 with TRBJ2-3, with D maybe TRBD2 (6 bases). The CDR3 is 13 amino acids. V was pared by 2 bases and J by 14 bases, with 18 bases between. Germline V gene sequence: CDR1 SGHNT, CDR2 YYREEE (reference sequence). Together with reference TRBV5-4 and TRBJ2-3, the CDR3 gives the full variable domain: ETGVTQSPTHLIKTRGQQVTLRCSSQSGHNTVSWYQQALGQGPQFIFQYYREEENGRGNFPPRFSGLQFPNYSSELNVNALELDDSALYLCASSLFTGTPWYFGPGTRLTVL.

This chain links TRBV30 with TRBJ1-6; the D is unclear. CDR1 is GTSNPN and CDR2 is SVGIG in the germline V gene (reference sequence). The CDR3 sequence is 16 residues long. Trimming stripped 2 bases from V and 0 bases from J, with 11 bases between. CDR3 nucleotides: TGTGCCTGGAGTTCGTATGGGAGCTCCTATAATTCACCCCTCCACTTT. It encodes CAWSSYGSSYNSPLHF.

The V gene is TRBV25-1, the J gene TRBJ2-2, with D perhaps TRBD1 (5 bases). Germline V gene sequence: CDR1 MGHDK, CDR2 SYGVNS. The CDR3 contains 16 residues. Trimming removed 6 bases at V and 4 bases at J, with 18 bases between. The CDR3 sequence is CASRPLGVYGTGELFF. CDR3 nucleotides: TGTGCCAGCAGGCCGTTAGGGGTTTATGGCACCGGGGAGCTGTTTTTT.

In DNA form, the CDR3 reads TGCAGCGTTGGAAGGGGGCCCGACACCAACACAGATACGCAGTATTTT. Amino acid sequence: CSVGRGPDTNTDTQYF. The chain couples TRBV29-1 to TRBJ2-3, with TRBD1 matching 7 bases. The CDR3 length is 16 residues. Germline values: CDR1 SQVTM, CDR2 ANQGSEA. V dropped 4 bases and J dropped 2; count of bases not matched to a gene: 12.

This chain uses TRBV19 with TRBJ2-1; TRBD2 matches at 10 bases. J was trimmed by 3 bases and V by 4 bases; bases with no gene match: 9. CDR1 and CDR2 (germline): LNHDA, SQIVND (reference sequence). This CDR3 has 17 amino acids. In nucleotides, the CDR3 is TGTGCCAGTAGTACTCCTCCTAGCGGGAGTGACTACAATGAGCAGTTCTTC. Translation gives CASSTPPSGSDYNEQFF.

This chain uses TRBV29-1 with TRBJ1-2; 9 bases fit TRBD1. The CDR3 loop spans 12 amino acids. The junction had 8 bases not matched to a gene; V was cut back by 8 bases and J by 7 bases. Germline V gives CDR1 SQVTM, CDR2 ANQGSEA. The CDR3 is CSIRQGVGGYTF. The CDR3, as DNA: TGCAGCATCCGACAGGGGGTGGGTGGCTACACCTTC.

This sequence joins TRBV20-1 and TRBJ1-1; D is perhaps TRBD1 (5 bases). The germline CDR1 and CDR2 sequences are DFQATT and SNEGSKA (reference sequence). The CDR3 is 11 amino acids. V was trimmed by 4 bases and J by 11 bases, leaving 14 bases between them. CDR3 bases: TGCAGTGCTACGGGGGAGCTGGTGGCTTTCTTT. Its translation is CSATGELVAFF.